This T cell receptor beta chain was sequenced during a study of blood T cell repertoires in COVID-19. Study context: COVID-19 samples collected from the United States, Italy and Spain covered acute and convalescent phases. PBMCs, B-cell-depleted T cells, or T cells were the source of the cDNA or gDNA that made up the material.

Authors' analysis steps: From reference gene primer amplification, estimates of nucleated cell counts were derived. Data came from immunoSEQ multiplex PCR; TCRdb stores just in-frame clones and leaves some out. The V and J calls and clone size come from that table; D and trimming were worked out from the DNA. The data hold 86,000 or so clones, with about 95% observed a single time. The CDR3 is 11 amino acids. The V gene's germline CDR1 is ENHRY and CDR2 SYGVKD. V was shortened by 2 bases and J by 8 bases, with 6 bases between the two germline ends. Material for sequencing was peripheral blood. The clonotype comes from a human donor with active COVID-19. The donor label of this sample is uncertain. The chain carries TRBV10-3 and TRBJ1-1; D is ambiguous. The DNA for the CDR3 is TGTGCCATCAGTGAGGGTCAGGAAGCTTTCTTT. Amino acids: CAISEGQEAFF.